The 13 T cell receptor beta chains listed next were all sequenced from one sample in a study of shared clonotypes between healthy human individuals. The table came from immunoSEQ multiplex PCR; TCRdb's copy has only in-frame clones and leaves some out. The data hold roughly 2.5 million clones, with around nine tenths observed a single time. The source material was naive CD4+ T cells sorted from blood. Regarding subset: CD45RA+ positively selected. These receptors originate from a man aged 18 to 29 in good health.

The CDR3 region is CASSSRVTPSSNSPLHF. Written as DNA, the CDR3 is TGTGCCAGCAGCTCTAGAGTGACACCCTCGAGTAATTCACCCCTCCACTTT. The chain recombines TRBV11-2 with TRBJ1-6; D remains unclear. The germline V gene encodes CDR1 SGHAT and CDR2 FQNNGV. The CDR3 sequence is 17 residues long. Trimming took off 4 bases at V and 6 bases at J, with 19 bases between the two ends.

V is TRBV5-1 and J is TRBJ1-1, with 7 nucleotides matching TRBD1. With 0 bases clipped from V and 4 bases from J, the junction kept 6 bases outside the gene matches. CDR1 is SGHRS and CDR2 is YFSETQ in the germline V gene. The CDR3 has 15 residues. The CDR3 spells CASSLVGGWGTEAFF. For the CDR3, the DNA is TGCGCCAGCAGCTTGGTAGGGGGCTGGGGCACTGAAGCTTTCTTT.

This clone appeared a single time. The CDR3 reads CAWSPPGGTGELFF. In nucleotides, the CDR3 is TGTGCCTGGAGTCCCCCTGGGGGAACCGGGGAGCTGTTTTTT. V is TRBV30 and J is TRBJ2-2, with D perhaps assigned TRBD1 or TRBD2 (5 bases each). Germline V CDR1 and CDR2: GTSNPN, SVGIG (reference sequence). V was shortened by 2 bases and J by 5 bases, with 12 bases between the two germline ends. The CDR3 has 14 residues.

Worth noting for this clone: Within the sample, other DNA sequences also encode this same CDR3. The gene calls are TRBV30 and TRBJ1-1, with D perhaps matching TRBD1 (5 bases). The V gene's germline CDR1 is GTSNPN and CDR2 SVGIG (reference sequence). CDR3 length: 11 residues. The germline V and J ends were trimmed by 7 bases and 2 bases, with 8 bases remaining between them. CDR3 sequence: CASQGNTEAFF. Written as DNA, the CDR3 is TGTGCCTCCCAGGGAAACACTGAAGCTTTCTTT. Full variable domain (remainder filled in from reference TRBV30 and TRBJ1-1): SQTIHQWPATLVQPVGSPLSLECTVEGTSNPNLYWYRQAAGRGLQLLFYSVGIGQISSEVPQNLSASRPQDRQFILSSKKLLLSDSGFYLCASQGNTEAFFGQGTRLTVV.

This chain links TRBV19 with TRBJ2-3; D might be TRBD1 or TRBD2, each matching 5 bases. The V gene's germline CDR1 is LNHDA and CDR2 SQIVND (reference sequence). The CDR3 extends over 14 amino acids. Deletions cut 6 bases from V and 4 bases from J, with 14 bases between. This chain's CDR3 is CASRLRGKADTQYF. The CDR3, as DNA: TGTGCCAGTAGGCTACGGGGCAAGGCAGATACGCAGTATTTT.

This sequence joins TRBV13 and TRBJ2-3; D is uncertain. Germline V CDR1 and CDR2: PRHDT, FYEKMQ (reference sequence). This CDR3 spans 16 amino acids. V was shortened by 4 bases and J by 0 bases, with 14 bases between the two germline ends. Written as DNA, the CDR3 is TGTGCCAGCAGCTCCCTAGGTCACGCAAGCACAGATACGCAGTATTTT. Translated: CASSSLGHASTDTQYF. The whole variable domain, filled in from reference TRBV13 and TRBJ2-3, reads AAGVIQSPRHLIKEKRETATLKCYPIPRHDTVYWYQQGPGQDPQFLISFYEKMQSDKGSIPDRFSAQQFSDYHSELNMSSLELGDSALYFCASSSLGHASTDTQYFGPGTRLTVL.

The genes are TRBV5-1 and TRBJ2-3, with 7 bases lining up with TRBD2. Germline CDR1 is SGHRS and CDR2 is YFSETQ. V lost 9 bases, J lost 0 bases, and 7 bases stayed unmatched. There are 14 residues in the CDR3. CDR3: CATRLAASTDTQYF. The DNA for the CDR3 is TGCGCCACCCGCCTAGCGGCTAGCACAGATACGCAGTATTTT.

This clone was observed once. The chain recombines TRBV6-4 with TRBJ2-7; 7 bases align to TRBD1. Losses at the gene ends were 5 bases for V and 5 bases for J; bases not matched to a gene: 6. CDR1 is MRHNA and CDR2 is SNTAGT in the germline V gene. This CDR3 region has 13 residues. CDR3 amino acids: CASSLRGGDEQYF. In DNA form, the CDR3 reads TGTGCCAGCAGTCTCAGAGGGGGCGACGAGCAGTACTTC.

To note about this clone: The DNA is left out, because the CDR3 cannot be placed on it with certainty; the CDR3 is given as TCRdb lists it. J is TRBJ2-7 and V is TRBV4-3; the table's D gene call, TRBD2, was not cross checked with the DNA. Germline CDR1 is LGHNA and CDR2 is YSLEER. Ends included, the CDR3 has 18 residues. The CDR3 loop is CASSQDILETSGVLRQYF.

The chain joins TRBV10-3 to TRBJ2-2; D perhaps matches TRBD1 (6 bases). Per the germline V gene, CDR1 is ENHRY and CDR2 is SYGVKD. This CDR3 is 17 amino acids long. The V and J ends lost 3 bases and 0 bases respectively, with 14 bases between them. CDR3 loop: CAISERVQGSNTGELFF. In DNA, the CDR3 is TGTGCCATCAGTGAAAGGGTTCAGGGGTCGAACACCGGGGAGCTGTTTTTT.

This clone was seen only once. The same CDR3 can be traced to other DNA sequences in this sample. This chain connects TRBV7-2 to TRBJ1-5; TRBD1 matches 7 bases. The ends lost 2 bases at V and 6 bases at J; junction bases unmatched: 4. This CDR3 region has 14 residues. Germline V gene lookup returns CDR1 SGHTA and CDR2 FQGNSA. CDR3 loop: CASSLRAGGQPQHF. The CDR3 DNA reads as TGTGCCAGCAGCTTAAGGGCAGGGGGTCAGCCCCAGCATTTT.

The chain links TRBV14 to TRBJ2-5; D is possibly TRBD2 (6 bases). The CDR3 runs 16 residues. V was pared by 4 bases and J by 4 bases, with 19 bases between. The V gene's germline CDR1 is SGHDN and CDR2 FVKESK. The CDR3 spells CASSPSWRGGRETQYF. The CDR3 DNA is TGTGCCAGCAGCCCCTCCTGGCGGGGCGGAAGAGAGACCCAGTACTTC.

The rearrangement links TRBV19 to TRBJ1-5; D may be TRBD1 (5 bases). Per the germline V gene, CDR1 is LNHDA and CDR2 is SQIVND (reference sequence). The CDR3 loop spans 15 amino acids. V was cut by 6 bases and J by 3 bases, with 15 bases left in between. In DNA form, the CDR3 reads TGTGCCAGTAGGGATGGTAGACAGAACAATCAGCCCCAGCATTTT. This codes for CASRDGRQNNQPQHF.